These 5 T cell receptor beta chains share one sample of origin, sequenced in a study of T cells in Graves' hyperthyroidism and ophthalmopathy. Authors of the study amplified TCR beta CDR3 regions from RNA transcripts. The primer set for the first-round RT-PCR of the TCR CDR3 was HTBI. TCRdb used MiXCR to reprocess the multiplex PCR reads, holding one entry per CDR3 protein. The repertoire has 660,000 or so distinct CDR3 sequences, roughly 20% of them found once; the top ten carry under 35%. The specimen was blood. The origin of the receptors is a man younger than 45 with Graves' ophthalmopathy.

The gene calls are TRBV7-9 and TRBJ2-7; no clear D gene. V shed 5 bases and J shed 0 bases, with 8 bases lying between them. The CDR3 is made up of 13 amino acids. Looked up from germline, CDR1 is SEHNR and CDR2 is FQNEAQ (reference sequence). CDR3 sequence: CASSRALSYEQYF. The CDR3 nucleotides are TGTGCCAGCAGCCGAGCACTCTCCTACGAGCAGTACTTC.

The V and J genes are TRBV11-2 and TRBJ2-1; 7 bases are a match to TRBD2. CDR3 size: 16 residues. Germline CDR1 is SGHAT and CDR2 is FQNNGV. The J segment lost 7 bases and the V segment lost 2 bases, leaving 11 bases of the junction unmatched. The CDR3 protein is CASSLFAGEVSNEQFF. The CDR3 DNA reads TGTGCCAGCAGCTTATTCGCGGGAGAAGTATCTAATGAGCAGTTCTTC.

This clonotype was detected a few times. The chain combines TRBV15 with TRBJ2-3; TRBD1 matches 7 bases. The V gene end was trimmed by 1 base and the J gene end by 4 bases; junction bases not matched to a gene: 5. This CDR3 contains 15 residues. Germline V gives CDR1 LNHNV, CDR2 YYDKDF (reference sequence). CDR3 sequence: CATSRGSGGADTQYF. Written as DNA, the CDR3 is TGTGCCACCAGCAGAGGCTCAGGGGGTGCAGATACGCAGTATTTT.

The chain combines TRBV20-1 with TRBJ1-1, with a weak D call TRBD1 (6 bases). The germline CDR1 and CDR2 sequences are DFQATT and SNEGSKA (reference sequence). The germline V and J ends were trimmed by 5 bases and 2 bases, with 15 bases remaining between them. The CDR3 totals 14 residues. CDR3 coding DNA: TGCAGTGCTCGCTGGGGGCCCTCTAACACTGAAGCTTTCTTT. This encodes CSARWGPSNTEAFF.

At least ten counts were recorded for this clonotype. J is TRBJ2-1 and V is TRBV7-2; 15 nucleotides align to TRBD2. Germline assignment: CDR1 SGHTA and CDR2 FQGNSA. After removal of 1 base from V and 5 bases from J, the junction contained 6 bases not matched to a gene. This CDR3 contains 18 residues. CDR3 amino acids: CASSLEGTSGRYNNEQFF. CDR3 DNA: TGTGCCAGCAGCTTAGAGGGGACTAGCGGGAGGTACAACAATGAGCAGTTCTTC.